The 27 T cell receptor beta chains in this list originate from one sample, sequenced in a study of Siglec-9 on CD8 T cells in melanoma. Measured with immunoSEQ multiplex PCR; TCRdb has only the in-frame clones, and not every one. The sample has tens of thousands of clones; 80% are singletons. Sequenced: Siglec-9- CD8+ T cells sorted from blood. Every receptor here comes from a human donor in good health.

Points on this clone: One end of the junction varies from germline; a read error may be responsible. V gene TRBV19 combines with J gene TRBJ2-5; no clear D. CDR3 size: 11 residues. Germline assignment: CDR1 LNHDA and CDR2 SQIVND (reference sequence). CDR3 sequence reads: CASRFSDQSHF. DNA of the CDR3: TGTGCCAGTAGATTCAGTGACCAAAGCCACTTC. The full variable domain, in which reference TRBV19 and TRBJ2-5 provide the parts outside the CDR3, is DGGITQSPKYLFRKEGQNVTLSCEQNLNHDAMYWYRQDPGQGLRLIYYSQIVNDFQKGDIAEGYSVSREKKESFPLTVTSAQKNPTAFYLCASRFSDQSHFGPGTRLLVL.

The genes are TRBV9 and TRBJ2-3; D is unresolved. This CDR3 has 14 amino acids. Germline loops: CDR1 SGDLS, CDR2 YYNGEE. Trimming took 0 bases from V and 5 from J, leaving 10 bases between them. CDR3 in amino acids: CASSVASVKDTQYF. Here the CDR3 DNA reads TGTGCCAGCAGCGTAGCCAGTGTTAAAGATACGCAGTATTTT.

The count of this clone is one. The chain combines TRBV5-4 with TRBJ2-1; 10 nucleotides match TRBD1. This CDR3 spans 16 amino acids. V lost 3 bases, J lost 4 bases, and 7 bases stayed unmatched. Germline V gives CDR1 SGHNT, CDR2 YYREEE (reference sequence). CDR3 region: CASSSLDRGEYNEQFF. The CDR3 DNA is TGTGCCAGCAGCTCTTTGGACAGGGGGGAATACAATGAGCAGTTCTTC.

This clone was recorded only once. V usage is TRBV29-1 and J usage is TRBJ2-1; 13 bases line up with TRBD2. Per the germline V gene, CDR1 is SQVTM and CDR2 is ANQGSEA. The CDR3 is made up of 16 amino acids. The V segment lost 3 bases and the J segment 6 bases; nucleotides outside the gene matches: 8. CDR3 region: CSVEPRLAGGFNEQFF. CDR3 in DNA: TGCAGCGTTGAGCCGAGACTAGCGGGGGGTTTCAATGAGCAGTTCTTC.

CDR3 sequence reads: CSGSGTGMTTDTQYF. The CDR3 DNA is TGCAGCGGTAGCGGGACAGGGATGACCACAGATACGCAGTATTTT. V gene TRBV29-1 combines with J gene TRBJ2-3; D perhaps matches TRBD1 (9 bases). CDR1 is SQVTM, CDR2 ANQGSEA, per germline. The CDR3 totals 15 residues. V dropped 7 bases and J dropped 2 bases, with 19 bases sitting between them.

This chain connects TRBV15 to TRBJ2-3, with TRBD2 as a possible D gene (5 bases). Germline V CDR1 and CDR2: LNHNV, YYDKDF (reference sequence). Trimming removed 5 bases from V and 2 bases from J, with 14 bases in between. This CDR3 has 15 amino acids. The CDR3 DNA reads TGTGCCACCAGCGGCTGGACGGGATACACAGATACGCAGTATTTT. It is translated as CATSGWTGYTDTQYF.

The chain carries TRBV7-9 and TRBJ2-1; no firm D call. Per germline, CDR1 SEHNR and CDR2 FQNEAQ (reference sequence). This CDR3 comprises 13 residues. V lost 0 bases and J lost 15, with 15 bases in between. CDR3 bases: TGTGCCAGCAGCTTAGCGGGCGTCAGGTGGTCGTTCTTC. Translating it yields CASSLAGVRWSFF.

The chain is built from TRBV5-4 and TRBJ1-2; 9 bases fit TRBD1. Germline CDR1 and CDR2: SGHNT and YYREEE (reference sequence). The CDR3 is 18 residues long. The ends lost 4 bases at V and 6 bases at J; junction bases unmatched: 19. For the CDR3, the DNA is TGTGCCAGCAGCCAGCTGATACAGGGGGCTGAAGATAGCCATGGCTACACCTTC. The encoded protein is CASSQLIQGAEDSHGYTF.

This sequence joins TRBV5-1 and TRBJ1-2; 10 bases are a match to TRBD1. Germline V CDR1 and CDR2: SGHRS, YFSETQ. The ends lost 4 bases at V and 5 bases at J; junction bases unmatched: 5. This CDR3 comprises 14 residues. The CDR3 sequence is CASSIPGQGYGYTF. DNA for the CDR3: TGCGCCAGCAGCATCCCGGGACAGGGGTATGGCTACACCTTC.

The rearrangement links TRBV27 to TRBJ1-1, with D uncertain. This CDR3 contains 13 residues. Germline V gene data show CDR1 as MNHEY and CDR2 as SMNVEV (reference sequence). The ends were cut back, 4 bases at V and 1 base at J, with 7 bases in the middle. CDR3 amino acids: CASSWTRNTEAFF. In DNA form, the CDR3 reads TGTGCCAGCAGTTGGACGAGGAACACTGAAGCTTTCTTT.

This chain joins TRBV2 and TRBJ2-7; perhaps TRBD1 as D (5 bases). CDR3 length: 14 residues. Trimming took 3 bases from V and 1 from J, leaving 10 bases between them. The germline gives CDR1 SNHLY, CDR2 FYNNEI. The CDR3 sequence: CASSDSQGSYEQYV. The CDR3 DNA reads TGTGCCAGCAGTGACTCCCAGGGTTCCTACGAGCAGTACGTC.

The chain joins TRBV27 to TRBJ1-2, with D possibly matching TRBD1 (6 bases). This CDR3 contains 16 residues. Trimming removed 3 bases from V and 5 bases from J, with 19 bases in between. CDR1 is MNHEY, CDR2 SMNVEV, per germline (reference sequence). This chain's CDR3 is CASSLAGAALRYGYTF. For the CDR3, the DNA is TGTGCCAGCAGTTTGGCAGGGGCCGCACTGCGGTATGGCTACACCTTC.

Only one count was recorded for this clone. The chain has TRBV13 and TRBJ1-2, with 9 nucleotides matching TRBD1. Trimming cost V 6 bases and J 3 bases; bases outside gene matches: 11. Germline V gene lookup returns CDR1 PRHDT and CDR2 FYEKMQ (reference sequence). This CDR3 has 16 residues. CDR3 amino acids: CASRQQGAGSYYGYTF. The CDR3 DNA reads as TGTGCCAGCAGGCAACAGGGGGCCGGGTCTTACTATGGCTACACCTTC.

The genes are TRBV6-5 and TRBJ1-2; no clear D. V gave up 5 bases and J gave up 2 bases, with 12 bases separating them. Germline loops: CDR1 MNHEY, CDR2 SVGAGI. The CDR3 runs to 14 residues. CDR3 sequence: CASSPMTLNYGYTF. The DNA of the CDR3 is TGTGCCAGCAGTCCTATGACACTAAACTATGGCTACACCTTC.

This chain uses TRBV4-2 with TRBJ2-1; D is ambiguous. This CDR3 spans 13 amino acids. V was trimmed by 4 bases and J by 5 bases, leaving 9 bases between them. Germline CDR1 LGHNA, CDR2 YNFKEQ. CDR3 in DNA: TGTGCCAGCAGCCCCGGCACACACAATGAGCAGTTCTTC. Its protein is CASSPGTHNEQFF.

This chain joins TRBV5-1 and TRBJ1-2; 7 bases are a match to TRBD1. Losses at the gene ends were 4 bases for V and 2 bases for J; bases not matched to a gene: 8. The CDR3 has 15 residues. CDR1 and CDR2 from the germline V gene are SGHRS and YFSETQ. In DNA form, the CDR3 reads TGCGCCAGCAGCCCAACAGGGGTGATGAACTATGGCTACACCTTC. It translates to CASSPTGVMNYGYTF.

V usage is TRBV5-6 and J usage is TRBJ2-7, with no clear D. V lost 2 bases to trimming and J lost 10 bases, with 13 bases between them. This CDR3 region has 12 residues. Germline V lookup: CDR1 SGHDT, CDR2 YYEEEE. CDR3 DNA: TGTGCCAGCAGCTTCGTTACCTCGGACCAGTACGTC. Protein product: CASSFVTSDQYV.

This clone was counted a few times. This chain links TRBV19 with TRBJ1-1, with no clear D. Trimming took off 6 bases at V and 6 bases at J, with 11 bases between the two ends. Germline V lookup: CDR1 LNHDA, CDR2 SQIVND (reference sequence). This CDR3 spans 12 amino acids. As DNA, the CDR3 is TGTGCCAGTAGGTCCGAGCAGGCTGAAGCTTTCTTT. The encoded protein is CASRSEQAEAFF.

Within the sample, this clone is large. This chain joins TRBV19 and TRBJ1-5, with D hard to call. Trimming left V 6 bases short and J 0 bases short, with 3 bases between. The CDR3 is 12 residues long. Germline CDR1 and CDR2: LNHDA and SQIVND (reference sequence). CDR3 DNA: TGTGCCAGTAGGACTAGCAATCAGCCCCAGCATTTT. Translation: CASRTSNQPQHF. The whole variable domain, remainder taken from reference TRBV19 and TRBJ1-5, is DGGITQSPKYLFRKEGQNVTLSCEQNLNHDAMYWYRQDPGQGLRLIYYSQIVNDFQKGDIAEGYSVSREKKESFPLTVTSAQKNPTAFYLCASRTSNQPQHFGDGTRLSIL.

The genes are TRBV30 and TRBJ2-3; D not certain. Germline V gives CDR1 GTSNPN, CDR2 SVGIG (reference sequence). V shed 2 bases and J shed 5 bases, with 8 bases lying between them. CDR3 length: 12 residues. The CDR3 DNA sequence: TGTGCCTGGAGTTCTCTTGTAGATACGCAGTATTTT. Its translation: CAWSSLVDTQYF. Variable domain in full (rest from reference TRBV30 and TRBJ2-3): SQTIHQWPATLVQPVGSPLSLECTVEGTSNPNLYWYRQAAGRGLQLLFYSVGIGQISSEVPQNLSASRPQDRQFILSSKKLLLSDSGFYLCAWSSLVDTQYFGPGTRLTVL.

The V call is TRBV5-4, the J call TRBJ2-1, with D uncertain. The CDR3 runs to 14 residues. From germline, CDR1 is SGHNT and CDR2 YYREEE (reference sequence). Trimming removed 4 bases from V and 5 bases from J, with 13 bases in between. The CDR3: CASSRWVGNNEQFF. In DNA form, the CDR3 reads TGTGCCAGCAGCCGGTGGGTGGGGAACAATGAGCAGTTCTTC.

The CDR3 protein is CAISESSPAGEKLFF. The CDR3, as DNA: TGTGCCATCAGTGAGTCGTCGCCGGCGGGTGAAAAACTGTTTTTT. V is TRBV10-3 and J is TRBJ1-4; no clear D. Trimming took 0 bases from V and 7 from J, leaving 12 bases between them. Germline CDR1 and CDR2: ENHRY and SYGVKD. This CDR3 spans 15 amino acids.

This clone was recorded a few times. This chain uses TRBV6-5 with TRBJ1-1; D unresolved. The CDR3 loop spans 14 amino acids. V lost 5 bases and J lost 1, with 11 bases in between. The germline V gene encodes CDR1 MNHEY and CDR2 SVGAGI. CDR3 nucleotides: TGTGCCAGCAGTCCGGGAATCTGGAACACTGAAGCTTTCTTT. Translation gives CASSPGIWNTEAFF.

The rearrangement links TRBV27 to TRBJ2-7; TRBD1 matches at 9 bases. This CDR3 has 14 amino acids. The ends lost 6 bases at V and 4 bases at J; junction bases unmatched: 7. Germline loops: CDR1 MNHEY, CDR2 SMNVEV (reference sequence). The CDR3 DNA follows: TGTGCCAGCAGCTACCAACAGGGGGCATACGAGCAGTACTTC. It yields the protein CASSYQQGAYEQYF.

This sequence joins TRBV13 and TRBJ2-1; either TRBD1 or TRBD2 may supply D (5 bases each). The CDR3 spans 21 residues. Trimming left V 1 base short and J 2 bases short, with 27 bases between. CDR1 PRHDT and CDR2 FYEKMQ come from the germline V gene (reference sequence). CDR3 DNA: TGTGCCAGCAGCTTAGAACGGGACCGGCTCGGGATGGAGCGGCCCTACAATGAGCAGTTCTTC. Amino acids: CASSLERDRLGMERPYNEQFF.

This chain uses TRBV5-6 with TRBJ2-1; 7 nucleotides match TRBD2. Looked up from germline, CDR1 is SGHDT and CDR2 is YYEEEE. The CDR3 is 16 residues long. The junction had 7 bases not matched to a gene; V was cut back by 0 bases and J by 4 bases. The CDR3 loop reads CASSLAGGTLYNEQFF. The CDR3 nucleotides read TGTGCCAGCAGCTTGGCCGGGGGGACCCTATACAATGAGCAGTTCTTC.

This chain joins TRBV7-9 and TRBJ2-7; D is unresolved. The V end was cut by 5 bases, the J end by 2 bases, with 10 bases between. Germline V gives CDR1 SEHNR, CDR2 FQNEAQ (reference sequence). The CDR3 loop spans 13 amino acids. The CDR3: CASSESPAYEQYF. DNA for the CDR3: TGTGCCAGCAGCGAAAGCCCAGCCTACGAGCAGTACTTC. The complete variable domain, with remaining parts taken from reference TRBV7-9 and TRBJ2-7, reads DTGVSQNPRHKITKRGQNVTFRCDPISEHNRLYWYRQTLGQGPEFLTYFQNEAQLEKSRLLSDRFSAERPKGSFSTLEIQRTEQGDSAMYLCASSESPAYEQYFGPGTRLTVT.